This TCR beta chain was captured by sequencing in a study of shared clonotypes between healthy human individuals. Study-wide findings and caveats: Sequencing depth was predicted to influence how clonotypes are shared among donors.

Germline CDR1 and CDR2: MGHRA and YSYEKL. V shed 0 bases and J 5 bases; nucleotides not matched to a gene: 4. The CDR3 consists of 15 residues. For every subset, genomic DNA was evenly distributed across several immunoSEQ plates. Assay: immunoSEQ multiplex PCR; the TCRdb copy retains only in-frame clones and omits some. This table holds roughly 110,000 clones, roughly two thirds found once. In the case of this clone: The antigen remains undetermined.

The specimen was memory CD8+ T cells sorted from blood. Subset indicated: CD45RO+ cells pooled with CCR7-negative TemRA cells. This TCR was sampled from a young woman in good health. V is TRBV4-1 and J is TRBJ2-1; 7 bases are a match to TRBD2. The CDR3 loop reads CASSQDRLADNEQFF. CDR3 coding DNA: TGCGCCAGCAGCCAAGATCGGCTAGCGGACAATGAGCAGTTCTTC.